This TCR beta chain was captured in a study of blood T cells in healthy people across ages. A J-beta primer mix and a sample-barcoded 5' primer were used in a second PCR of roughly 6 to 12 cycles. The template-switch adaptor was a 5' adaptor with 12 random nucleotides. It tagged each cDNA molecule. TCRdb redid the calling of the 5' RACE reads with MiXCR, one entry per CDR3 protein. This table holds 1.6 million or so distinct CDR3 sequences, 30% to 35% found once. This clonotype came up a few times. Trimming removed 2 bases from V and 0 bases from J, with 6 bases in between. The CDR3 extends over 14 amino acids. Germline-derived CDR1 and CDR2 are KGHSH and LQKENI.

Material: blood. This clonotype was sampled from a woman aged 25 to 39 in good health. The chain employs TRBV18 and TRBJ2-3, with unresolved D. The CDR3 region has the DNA TGTGCCAGCTCACCATACCGAAGCACAGATACGCAGTATTTT. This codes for CASSPYRSTDTQYF.